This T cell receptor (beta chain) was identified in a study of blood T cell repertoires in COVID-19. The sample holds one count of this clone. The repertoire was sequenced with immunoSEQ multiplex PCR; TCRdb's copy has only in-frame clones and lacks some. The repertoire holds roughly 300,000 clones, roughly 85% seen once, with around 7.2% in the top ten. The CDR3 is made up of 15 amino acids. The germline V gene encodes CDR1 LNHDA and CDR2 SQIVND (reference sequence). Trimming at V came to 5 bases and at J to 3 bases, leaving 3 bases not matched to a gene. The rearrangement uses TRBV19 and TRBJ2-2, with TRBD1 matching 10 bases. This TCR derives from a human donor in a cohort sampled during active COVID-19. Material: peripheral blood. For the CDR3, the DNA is TGTGCCAGTAGTCTGGACAGGGGGGACACCGGGGAGCTGTTTTTT. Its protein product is CASSLDRGDTGELFF.